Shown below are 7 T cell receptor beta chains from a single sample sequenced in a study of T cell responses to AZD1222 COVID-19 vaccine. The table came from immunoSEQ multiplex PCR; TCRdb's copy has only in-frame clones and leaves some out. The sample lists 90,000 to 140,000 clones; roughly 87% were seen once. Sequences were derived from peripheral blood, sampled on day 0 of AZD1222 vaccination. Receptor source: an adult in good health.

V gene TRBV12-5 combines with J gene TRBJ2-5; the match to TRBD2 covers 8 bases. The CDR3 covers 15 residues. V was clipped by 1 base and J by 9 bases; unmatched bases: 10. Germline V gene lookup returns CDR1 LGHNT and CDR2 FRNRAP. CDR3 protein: CASGLETSATSPQYF. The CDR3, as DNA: TGTGCTAGTGGTTTGGAGACTAGCGCTACGAGTCCCCAGTACTTC.

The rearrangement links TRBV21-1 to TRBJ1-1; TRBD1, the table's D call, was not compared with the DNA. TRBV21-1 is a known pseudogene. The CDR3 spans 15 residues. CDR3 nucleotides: TGTGCCAGCAGTACCCCGGGACAGCAGAACACTGAAGCTTTCTTT. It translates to CASSTPGQQNTEAFF.

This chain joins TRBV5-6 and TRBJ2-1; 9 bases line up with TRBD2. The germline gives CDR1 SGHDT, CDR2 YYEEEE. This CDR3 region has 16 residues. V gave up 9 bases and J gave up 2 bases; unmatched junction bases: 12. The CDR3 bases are TGTGCCACCTACCCCGCCCTAGCGGGGACCTACAATGAGCAGTTCTTC. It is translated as CATYPALAGTYNEQFF.

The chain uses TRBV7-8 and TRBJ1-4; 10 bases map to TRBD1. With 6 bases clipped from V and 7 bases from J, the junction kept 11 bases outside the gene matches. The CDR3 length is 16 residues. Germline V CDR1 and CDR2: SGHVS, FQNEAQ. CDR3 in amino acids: CASSDIRDRGFEKLFF. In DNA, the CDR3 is TGTGCCAGCAGTGATATCCGGGACAGGGGTTTTGAAAAACTGTTTTTT.

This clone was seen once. In DNA form, the CDR3 reads TGTGCCAGCAGCACAAGGGGACAGGGGGGAAACACCATATATTTT. Translating it yields CASSTRGQGGNTIYF. This sequence joins TRBV7-2 and TRBJ1-3; TRBD1 agrees at 10 bases. Trimming took 5 bases from V and 4 from J; bases not matched to a gene: 5. The CDR3 contains 15 residues. CDR1 and CDR2 (germline): SGHTA, FQGNSA.

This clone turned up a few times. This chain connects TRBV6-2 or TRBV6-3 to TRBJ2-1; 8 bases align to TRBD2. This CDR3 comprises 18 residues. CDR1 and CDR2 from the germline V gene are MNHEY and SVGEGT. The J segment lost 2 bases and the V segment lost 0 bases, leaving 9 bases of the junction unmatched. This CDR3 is CASSYSSRGGLAYNEQFF. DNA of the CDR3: TGTGCCAGCAGTTACTCGAGTAGAGGGGGACTAGCCTACAATGAGCAGTTCTTC.

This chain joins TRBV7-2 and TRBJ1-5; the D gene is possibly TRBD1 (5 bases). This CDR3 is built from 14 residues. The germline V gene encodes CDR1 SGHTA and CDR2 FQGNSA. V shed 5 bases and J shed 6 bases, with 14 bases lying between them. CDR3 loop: CASSPSGGVQPQHF. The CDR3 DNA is TGTGCCAGCAGCCCCTCGGGAGGGGTTCAGCCCCAGCATTTT.